The present T cell receptor beta chain was sequenced within a study of T-cell memory formation after mild COVID-19. From the 5' RACE reads, TCRdb called clonotypes with MiXCR, one entry per CDR3 protein. In the table there are a few hundred thousand distinct CDR3 sequences, around a tenth of which are singletons. Trimming pared 1 base from V and 8 bases from J, leaving 10 bases between. CDR3 size: 13 residues. Per germline, CDR1 LGHDT and CDR2 YNNKEL (reference sequence). The chain has TRBV3-1 and TRBJ2-3, with a tentative D call TRBD1 (5 bases). The source material was PBMCs or a T cell subset sorted from them (not recorded which). This clonotype originated in a man aged 18 to 30 who had mild COVID-19 (a few samples of this study predate the infection). Cell type and time point are not known. This chain's CDR3 is CASSQGQPGTQYF. CDR3 in DNA: TGTGCCAGCAGCCAAGGACAGCCAGGTACGCAGTATTTT.